A single sample is the source of the 20 T cell receptor beta chains below, sequenced in a study of circulating CD8 cells and anti-PD-1 response in melanoma. The QIAseq Immune Repertoire TCR panel built the libraries from roughly 15 ng of total RNA. MiXCR, run by TCRdb on the reads, gives a single entry per CDR3 protein. This sample has more than 700 distinct CDR3 sequences; roughly 6.8% occur once, and the top ten carry 30%. Sorting of live CD3+CD8+TCRalphabeta+ cells by PD-1 and/or TIGIT gave four subsets. The sample consisted of CD8+ T cells from PBMCs, taken at baseline or after one month of anti-PD-1 therapy (not recorded which). These receptor sequences come from a human donor with melanoma.

By share of the sample, this clonotype is medium-sized. The rearrangement links TRBV5-5 to TRBJ2-1; 7 positions match TRBD1. Germline CDR1 and CDR2: SGHKS and YYEKEE (reference sequence). CDR3 length equals 15 residues. V lost 4 bases to trimming and J lost 0 bases; unmatched junction nucleotides: 4. CDR3 residues: CASSVQGNSYNEQFF. CDR3 sequence (DNA): TGTGCCAGCAGCGTACAGGGGAACTCCTACAATGAGCAGTTCTTC.

This clonotype was counted a few times. The CDR3 bases are TGTGCCAGCAGCTTAGTCGGGACCAGGACTAGCGGGATAGTGGTAGAGACCCAGTACTTC. This gives the protein CASSLVGTRTSGIVVETQYF. This chain uses TRBV7-2 with TRBJ2-5; 12 nucleotides agree with TRBD2. The CDR3 loop spans 20 amino acids. Germline CDR1 SGHTA, CDR2 FQGNSA. Germline trimming cut 1 base from V and 4 bases from J; bases unmatched to any gene: 16. Full variable domain (remainder filled in from reference TRBV7-2 and TRBJ2-5): GAGVSQSPSNKVTEKGKDVELRCDPISGHTALYWYRQSLGQGLEFLIYFQGNSAPDKSGLPSDRFSAERTGGSVSTLTIQRTQQEDSAVYLCASSLVGTRTSGIVVETQYFGPGTRLLVL.

This clonotype is medium-sized within its sample. The chain carries TRBV18 and TRBJ2-2; D perhaps matches TRBD2 (5 bases). Trimming stripped 6 bases from V and 0 bases from J, with 14 bases between. CDR3 length: 16 residues. Germline values: CDR1 KGHSH, CDR2 LQKENI. CDR3: CASSPSRVSNTGELFF. In nucleotides, the CDR3 is TGTGCCAGCTCGCCCTCGAGGGTATCGAACACCGGGGAGCTGTTTTTT.

This clonotype qualifies as large. The genes are TRBV5-6 and TRBJ1-1; the D gene is possibly TRBD1 (5 bases). The CDR3 contains 14 residues. The V end was cut by 1 base, the J end by 1 base, with 8 bases between. CDR1 and CDR2 (germline): SGHDT, YYEEEE. The CDR3: CASSLQGWNTEAFF. CDR3 nucleotides: TGTGCCAGCAGCTTGCAGGGATGGAACACTGAAGCTTTCTTT. Together with reference TRBV5-6 and TRBJ1-1, the CDR3 gives the full variable domain: DAGVTQSPTHLIKTRGQQVTLRCSPKSGHDTVSWYQQALGQGPQFIFQYYEEEERQRGNFPDRFSGHQFPNYSSELNVNALLLGDSALYLCASSLQGWNTEAFFGQGTRLTVV.

This clonotype is categorized as medium-sized. This chain uses TRBV20-1 with TRBJ2-5; D unclear. Trimming removed 1 base at V and 5 bases at J, with 14 bases between. This CDR3 comprises 14 residues. Germline V gene sequence: CDR1 DFQATT, CDR2 SNEGSKA (reference sequence). CDR3 nucleotide sequence: TGCAGTGCTAGAGTCCCTAACCTCGGGGAGACCCAGTACTTC. Its protein product is CSARVPNLGETQYF.

This clonotype is labeled medium-sized. The chain employs TRBV19 and TRBJ2-2; weak D call: TRBD1 (6 bases). Looked up from germline, CDR1 is LNHDA and CDR2 is SQIVND (reference sequence). V was pared by 6 bases and J by 0 bases, with 11 bases between. This CDR3 is 15 amino acids long. The CDR3 sequence is CASSHRAANTGELFF. The CDR3 DNA is TGTGCCAGTAGCCACAGGGCCGCGAACACCGGGGAGCTGTTTTTT.

This clonotype is medium-sized within its sample. The rearrangement links TRBV7-2 to TRBJ2-1; 12 positions agree with TRBD2. Germline trimming cut 5 bases from V and 8 bases from J; bases unmatched to any gene: 7. Germline values: CDR1 SGHTA, CDR2 FQGNSA. This CDR3 is built from 15 residues. The CDR3 sequence is CASSGRTSGADEQFF. Here the CDR3 DNA reads TGTGCCAGCAGCGGGAGGACTAGCGGGGCCGATGAGCAGTTCTTC.

A remark on this clonotype: One end of the junction is discordant with germline, which a read error may explain. The chain has TRBV7-3 and TRBJ2-5; perhaps D is TRBD1 or TRBD2 (6 bases each). CDR1 and CDR2 from the germline V gene are SGHTA and FQGTGA. The CDR3 loop spans 15 amino acids. The CDR3 spells CASSLSGAQGETQNF. DNA for the CDR3: TGTGCCAGCAGCTTATCGGGGGCGCAAGGGGAGACCCAGAACTTC.

The gene calls are TRBV28 and TRBJ1-1; D remains unclear. The germline gives CDR1 MDHEN, CDR2 SYDVKM. V lost 8 bases to trimming and J lost 0 bases, with 10 bases between them. The CDR3 is 13 amino acids. CDR3 bases: TGTGCCAGCTCAGGACGGATGAACACTGAAGCTTTCTTT. It translates to CASSGRMNTEAFF.

By its share, this clonotype is medium-sized. The rearrangement links TRBV19 to TRBJ2-1, with 9 bases fitting TRBD2. Germline loops: CDR1 LNHDA, CDR2 SQIVND (reference sequence). The V and J ends lost 6 bases and 5 bases, in that order; junction bases with no gene match: 8. The CDR3 contains 15 residues. The DNA for the CDR3 is TGTGCCAGTAGCCTTCTAGCGGGGTCGGACAATGAGCAGTTCTTC. Encoded protein: CASSLLAGSDNEQFF. Full variable domain (rest looked up from reference TRBV19 and TRBJ2-1): DGGITQSPKYLFRKEGQNVTLSCEQNLNHDAMYWYRQDPGQGLRLIYYSQIVNDFQKGDIAEGYSVSREKKESFPLTVTSAQKNPTAFYLCASSLLAGSDNEQFFGPGTRLTVL.

By share of the sample, this clonotype is medium-sized. This chain connects TRBV5-6 to TRBJ1-1; no clear D. Trimming cost V 0 bases and J 1 base, with 7 bases left between them. The CDR3 consists of 14 residues. From germline, CDR1 is SGHDT and CDR2 YYEEEE. The CDR3 DNA is TGTGCCAGCAGCTTGGCTGGAGAGAACACTGAAGCTTTCTTT. It specifies CASSLAGENTEAFF.

This clonotype is deemed large. The rearrangement uses TRBV4-1 and TRBJ2-3, with D possibly TRBD2 on 7 matching bases. The CDR3 has 15 amino acids. Trimming took 2 bases from V and 2 from J, leaving 11 bases between them. Germline lookup yields CDR1 MGHRA and CDR2 YSYEKL. The CDR3 here is CASSQFAGATDTQYF. The CDR3 DNA is TGCGCCAGCAGCCAATTTGCGGGGGCCACAGATACGCAGTATTTT.

A note on this clonotype: Just one base apart from a much larger clone, this may be a read error. V usage is TRBV19 and J usage is TRBJ2-7, with D uncertain. CDR3 length: 13 residues. Germline V CDR1 and CDR2: LNHDA, SQIVND (reference sequence). The CDR3 sequence: CASSIRASYEHYF. CDR3 sequence (DNA): TGTGCCAGTTCAATCCGGGCGAGCTACGAGCATTACTTC. Filled out from reference TRBV19 and TRBJ2-7, the complete variable domain reads DGGITQSPKYLFRKEGQNVTLSCEQNLNHDAMYWYRQDPGQGLRLIYYSQIVNDFQKGDIAEGYSVSREKKESFPLTVTSAQKNPTAFYLCASSIRASYEHYFGPGTRLTVT.

By share of the sample, this clonotype is medium-sized. CDR3 residues: CSVDSSGANVLTF. In DNA, the CDR3 is TGCAGCGTAGACAGCTCTGGGGCCAACGTCCTGACTTTC. The chain is built from TRBV29-1 and TRBJ2-6; TRBD1 is a possible D gene (5 bases). Per the germline V gene, CDR1 is SQVTM and CDR2 is ANQGSEA. The length of the CDR3 is 13 residues. V gave up 6 bases and J gave up 0 bases, with 6 bases separating them.

Within the sample, this clonotype is medium-sized. The chain employs TRBV9 and TRBJ2-7; no definite D call. CDR3 size: 15 residues. In germline, CDR1 is SGDLS, CDR2 YYNGEE. Trimming cost V 0 bases and J 9 bases, with 19 bases left between them. CDR3 in amino acids: CASSVDGSPEFGQYF. The CDR3 region has the DNA TGTGCCAGCAGCGTAGATGGGTCCCCTGAGTTTGGGCAGTACTTC.

By its share, this clonotype is medium-sized (0.01 to 0.1%). This sequence joins TRBV19 and TRBJ2-2; D gene unclear. Germline CDR1 and CDR2: LNHDA and SQIVND (reference sequence). The V gene lost 5 bases and the J gene lost 13 bases, with 17 bases spanning the gap. The CDR3 length is 13 residues. CDR3 in DNA: TGTGCCAGTAGTCCTGGATCCTGGGCTGGGCTGTTTTTT. The encoded protein is CASSPGSWAGLFF.

Judged by abundance, this clonotype is medium-sized. The chain couples TRBV29-1 to TRBJ1-4, with D unresolved. Trimming removed 4 bases from V and 3 bases from J, with 15 bases in between. Germline CDR1 SQVTM, CDR2 ANQGSEA. The CDR3 covers 15 residues. The CDR3 nucleotides are TGCAGCGTTGGTTCTTCGGCGGCCCCTAATGAAAAACTGTTTTTT. Amino acids: CSVGSSAAPNEKLFF.

In this sample, this clonotype is large. CDR3 in DNA: TGTGCCAGCAGTCGGGGGAGTCAGCCCCAGCATTTT. It is translated as CASSRGSQPQHF. The rearrangement links TRBV27 to TRBJ1-5, with D maybe TRBD1 (5 bases). V was clipped by 5 bases and J by 6 bases, with 8 bases between them. The CDR3 runs 12 residues. Germline loops: CDR1 MNHEY, CDR2 SMNVEV (reference sequence).

This clonotype counts as medium-sized. This chain connects TRBV9 to TRBJ2-7; D gene ambiguous. The CDR3 is 15 residues long. The V end lost 3 bases, the J end lost 9 bases, and 22 bases lay between the germline ends. The V gene's germline CDR1 is SGDLS and CDR2 YYNGEE. In DNA form, the CDR3 reads TGTGCCAGCAGCGCAGATGGGTCCCCTGAGTTTGGGCAGTACTTC. Its translation: CASSADGSPEFGQYF.

In its sample, this clonotype ranks as medium-sized. The chain has TRBV28 and TRBJ2-7; a weak D match, TRBD1 (5 bases). V was shortened by 3 bases and J by 3 bases, with 15 bases between the two germline ends. Germline CDR1 reads MDHEN; CDR2 reads SYDVKM. The CDR3 is made up of 15 amino acids. CDR3 in DNA: TGTGCCAGCAGTTTGGAAGGGGAAGGAGTCTACGAGCAGTACTTC. It specifies CASSLEGEGVYEQYF.